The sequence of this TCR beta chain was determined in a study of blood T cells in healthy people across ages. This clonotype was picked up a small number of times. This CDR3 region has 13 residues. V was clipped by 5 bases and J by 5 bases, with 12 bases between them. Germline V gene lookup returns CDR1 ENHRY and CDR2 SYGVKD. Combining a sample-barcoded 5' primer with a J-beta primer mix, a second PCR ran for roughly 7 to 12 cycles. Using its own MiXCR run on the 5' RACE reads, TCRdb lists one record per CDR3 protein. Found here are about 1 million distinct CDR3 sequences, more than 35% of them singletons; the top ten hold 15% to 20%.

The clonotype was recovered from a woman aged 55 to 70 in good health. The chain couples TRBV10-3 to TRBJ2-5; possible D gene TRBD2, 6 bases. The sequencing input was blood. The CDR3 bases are TGTGCCATCAGTTCAGCGGGTGGGGAGACCCAGTACTTC. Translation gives CAISSAGGETQYF.